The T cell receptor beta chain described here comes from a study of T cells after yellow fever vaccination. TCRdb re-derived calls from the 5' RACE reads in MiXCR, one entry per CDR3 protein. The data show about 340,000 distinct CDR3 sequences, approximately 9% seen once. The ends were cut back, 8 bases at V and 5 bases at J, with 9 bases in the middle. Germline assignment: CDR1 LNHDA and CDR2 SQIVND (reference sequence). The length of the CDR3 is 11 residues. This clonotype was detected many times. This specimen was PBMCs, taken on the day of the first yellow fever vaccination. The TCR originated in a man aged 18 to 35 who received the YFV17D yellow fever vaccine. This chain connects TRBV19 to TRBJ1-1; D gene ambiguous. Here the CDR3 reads CASGRGTEAFF. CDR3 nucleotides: TGTGCCAGTGGACGTGGTACTGAAGCTTTCTTT.